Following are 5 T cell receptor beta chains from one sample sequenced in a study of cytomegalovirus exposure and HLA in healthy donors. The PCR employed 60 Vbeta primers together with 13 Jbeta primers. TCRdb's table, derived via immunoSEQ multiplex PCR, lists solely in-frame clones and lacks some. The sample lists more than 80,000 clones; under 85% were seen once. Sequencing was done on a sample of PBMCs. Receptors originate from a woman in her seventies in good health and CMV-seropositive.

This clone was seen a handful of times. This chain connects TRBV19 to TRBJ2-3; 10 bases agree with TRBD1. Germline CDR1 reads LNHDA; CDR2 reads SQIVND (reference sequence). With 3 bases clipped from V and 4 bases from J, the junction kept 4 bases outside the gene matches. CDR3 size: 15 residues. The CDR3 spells CASSIIGQGADTQYF. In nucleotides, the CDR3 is TGTGCCAGTAGTATTATAGGACAGGGGGCAGATACGCAGTATTTT.

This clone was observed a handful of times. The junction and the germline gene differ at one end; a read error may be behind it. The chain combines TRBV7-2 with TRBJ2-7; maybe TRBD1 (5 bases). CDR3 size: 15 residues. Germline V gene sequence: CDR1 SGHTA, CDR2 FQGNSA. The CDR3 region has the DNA TGCGCCAGCAGCCGATCCTCAGGGATAGGCGACGAGCAGTACTTC. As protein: CASSRSSGIGDEQYF.

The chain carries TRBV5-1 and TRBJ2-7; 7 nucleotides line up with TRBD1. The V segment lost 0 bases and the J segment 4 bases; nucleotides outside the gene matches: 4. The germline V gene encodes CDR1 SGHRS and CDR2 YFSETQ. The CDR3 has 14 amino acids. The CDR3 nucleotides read TGCGCCAGCAGCTTGGCTAACAGGGGTTACGAGCAGTACTTC. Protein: CASSLANRGYEQYF.

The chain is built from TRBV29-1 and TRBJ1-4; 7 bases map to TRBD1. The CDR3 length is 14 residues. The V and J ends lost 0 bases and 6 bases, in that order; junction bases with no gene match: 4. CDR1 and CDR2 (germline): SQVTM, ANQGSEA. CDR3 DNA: TGCAGCGTTGAAGATGACAGGGACGATGAAAAACTGTTTTTT. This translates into CSVEDDRDDEKLFF.

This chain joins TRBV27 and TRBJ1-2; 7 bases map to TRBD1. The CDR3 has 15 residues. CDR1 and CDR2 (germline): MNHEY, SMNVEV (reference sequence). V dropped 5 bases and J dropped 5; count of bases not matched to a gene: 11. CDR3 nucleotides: TGTGCCAGCAGTCTTTCGCGACAGGGCGTTTATGGCTACACCTTC. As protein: CASSLSRQGVYGYTF.